This T cell receptor beta chain derives from a study of cytomegalovirus exposure and HLA in healthy donors. Study observations and caveats: The authors judged a highly shared variant cluster likely a sequencing artifact.

On this clone itself: Its antigen is not identified.

Primers included in the PCR were 60 Vbeta and 13 Jbeta primers. Authors' analysis steps: Around 80 million unique TCR beta chains, roughly 11 million of them shared, were counted by a later analysis. Clones were read by immunoSEQ multiplex PCR, and TCRdb kept only the in-frame ones, dropping some. V, J and clone size were drawn from that table, and D and trimming were deduced from the DNA. The repertoire includes about 110,000 clones, approximately 73% of them detected once, and 7.8% sits in the top ten. The source of this sequence is a man under 40 in good health and CMV-seronegative. The sample was PBMCs.

CDR3 in DNA: TGTGCCAGCAGCGTGACGGGACTAGCGGGGGGGCCCCAAGAGACCCAGTACTTC. Translated, it gives CASSVTGLAGGPQETQYF. The genes are TRBV9 and TRBJ2-5; TRBD2 aligns across 16 bases. The CDR3 contains 18 residues. J gave up 1 base and V 2 bases, and 5 bases lay outside the gene matches. Germline V gene lookup returns CDR1 SGDLS and CDR2 YYNGEE.